These T cell receptor beta chains were read from a single sample in a study of shared clonotypes between healthy human individuals. TCRdb's copy holds only in-frame clones and misses some; the assay was immunoSEQ multiplex PCR. The table lists roughly 490,000 clones, roughly 78% of them singletons. The source material was PBMCs. The origin of the receptors is a woman aged 35 to 49 in good health. Some clones in this sample may be carry-over from other donors' samples. CDR3s include the opening cysteine and the closing phenylalanine or tryptophan. Each record gives: CDR3 protein, J gene, V gene.

cdr3_aa: CASGRTYEQYF
j_call: TRBJ2-7
v_call: TRBV28

cdr3_aa: CASSSLWHDYGYTF
j_call: TRBJ1-2
v_call: TRBV7-9

cdr3_aa: CAWSSPSRGGTQYF
j_call: TRBJ2-5
v_call: TRBV30

cdr3_aa: CASSPNPRTGVKTEAFF
j_call: TRBJ1-1
v_call: TRBV7-3

cdr3_aa: CASSLRGHTIYF
j_call: TRBJ1-3
v_call: TRBV28

cdr3_aa: CASCMSLGNTGELFF
j_call: TRBJ2-2
v_call: TRBV6-5

cdr3_aa: CASTSSPGRNYEQYF
j_call: TRBJ2-7
v_call: TRBV19

cdr3_aa: CASSVGPRGDTQYF
j_call: TRBJ2-3
v_call: TRBV9

cdr3_aa: CASSLVSSYEQYF
j_call: TRBJ2-7
v_call: TRBV5-6

cdr3_aa: CASTPGTAAYNEQFF
j_call: TRBJ2-1
v_call: TRBV19

cdr3_aa: CASSQDFRYTGELFF
j_call: TRBJ2-2
v_call: TRBV4-1

cdr3_aa: CASSEGRASYGYTF
j_call: TRBJ1-2
v_call: TRBV5-1

cdr3_aa: CASSFGRRDEKLFF
j_call: TRBJ1-4
v_call: TRBV5-8

cdr3_aa: CASSEDPAGQGLYEQYF
j_call: TRBJ2-7
v_call: TRBV6-1

cdr3_aa: CASSPSSATYEQYF
j_call: TRBJ2-7
v_call: TRBV6-6

cdr3_aa: CASSPGQGLTYEQYF
j_call: TRBJ2-7
v_call: TRBV18

cdr3_aa: CASRGGRGRNQPQHF
j_call: TRBJ1-5
v_call: TRBV28

cdr3_aa: CASSRGLAGVPYEQYF
j_call: TRBJ2-7
v_call: TRBV27

cdr3_aa: CASSVWSGTFGEQYF
j_call: TRBJ2-7
v_call: TRBV5-6

cdr3_aa: CASSFGQGSYNEQFF
j_call: TRBJ2-1
v_call: TRBV27